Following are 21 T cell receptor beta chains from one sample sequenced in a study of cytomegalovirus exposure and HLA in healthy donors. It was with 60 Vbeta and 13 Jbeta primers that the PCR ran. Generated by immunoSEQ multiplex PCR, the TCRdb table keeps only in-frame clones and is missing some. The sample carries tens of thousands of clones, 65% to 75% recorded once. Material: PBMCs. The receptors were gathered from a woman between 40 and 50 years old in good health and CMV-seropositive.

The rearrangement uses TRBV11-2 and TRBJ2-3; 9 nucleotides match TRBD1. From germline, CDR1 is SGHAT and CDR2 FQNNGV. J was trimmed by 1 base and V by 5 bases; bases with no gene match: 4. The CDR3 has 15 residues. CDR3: CASSGRTGGTDTQYF. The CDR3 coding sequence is TGTGCCAGCAGCGGCCGGACAGGGGGCACAGATACGCAGTATTTT. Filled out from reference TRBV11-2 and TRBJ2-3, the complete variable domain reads EAGVAQSPRYKIIEKRQSVAFWCNPISGHATLYWYQQILGQGPKLLIQFQNNGVVDDSQLPKDRFSAERLKGVDSTLKIQPAKLEDSAVYLCASSGRTGGTDTQYFGPGTRLTVL.

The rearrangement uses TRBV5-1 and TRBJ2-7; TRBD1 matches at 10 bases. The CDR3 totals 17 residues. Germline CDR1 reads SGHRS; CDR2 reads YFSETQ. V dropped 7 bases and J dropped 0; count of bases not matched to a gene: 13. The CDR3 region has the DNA TGCGCCAGCCGGGCTCCGGGACAGGGGAAGTCCTCCTACGAGCAGTACTTC. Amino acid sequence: CASRAPGQGKSSYEQYF.

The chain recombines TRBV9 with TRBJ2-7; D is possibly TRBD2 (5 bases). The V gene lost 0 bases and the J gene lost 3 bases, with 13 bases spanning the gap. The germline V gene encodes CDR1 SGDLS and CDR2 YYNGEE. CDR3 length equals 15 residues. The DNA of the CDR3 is TGTGCCAGCAGCGTAGAGGCGGACTTCGGCTACGAGCAGTACTTC. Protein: CASSVEADFGYEQYF. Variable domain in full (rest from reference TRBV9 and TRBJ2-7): DSGVTQTPKHLITATGQRVTLRCSPRSGDLSVYWYQQSLDQGLQFLIQYYNGEERAKGNILERFSAQQFPDLHSELNLSSLELGDSALYFCASSVEADFGYEQYFGPGTRLTVT.

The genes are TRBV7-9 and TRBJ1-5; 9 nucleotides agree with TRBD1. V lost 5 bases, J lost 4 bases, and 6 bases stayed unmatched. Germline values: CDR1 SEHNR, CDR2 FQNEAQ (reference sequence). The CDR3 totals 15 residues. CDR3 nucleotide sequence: TGTGCCAGCAGCAAGGGACAGGGTCAGAATCAGCCCCAGCATTTT. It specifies CASSKGQGQNQPQHF.

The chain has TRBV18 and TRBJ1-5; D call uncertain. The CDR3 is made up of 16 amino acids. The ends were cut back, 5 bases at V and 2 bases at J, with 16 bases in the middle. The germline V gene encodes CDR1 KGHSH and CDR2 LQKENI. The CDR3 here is CASSSDVSGGNQPQHF. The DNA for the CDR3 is TGTGCCAGCTCATCGGACGTATCCGGGGGCAATCAGCCCCAGCATTTT.

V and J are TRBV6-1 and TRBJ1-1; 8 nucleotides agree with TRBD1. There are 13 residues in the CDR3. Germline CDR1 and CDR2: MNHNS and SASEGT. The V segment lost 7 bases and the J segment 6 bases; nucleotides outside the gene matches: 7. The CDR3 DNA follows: TGTGCCAGCACCCTACCGACAGGGGCTGAAGCTTTCTTT. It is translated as CASTLPTGAEAFF.

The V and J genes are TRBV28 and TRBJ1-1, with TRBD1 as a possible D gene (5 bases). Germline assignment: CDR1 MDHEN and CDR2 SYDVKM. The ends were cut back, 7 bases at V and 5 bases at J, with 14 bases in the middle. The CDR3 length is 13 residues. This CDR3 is CASKIRVGTEAFF. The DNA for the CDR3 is TGTGCCAGCAAAATCAGGGTTGGGACTGAAGCTTTCTTT. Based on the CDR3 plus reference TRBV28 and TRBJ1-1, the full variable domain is DVKVTQSSRYLVKRTGEKVFLECVQDMDHENMFWYRQDPGLGLRLIYFSYDVKMKEKGDIPEGYSVSREKKERFSLILESASTNQTSMYLCASKIRVGTEAFFGQGTRLTVV.

The CDR3 loop reads CASSPEVLNTEAFF. The DNA of the CDR3 is TGTGCCAGCAGCCCCGAGGTTCTGAACACTGAAGCTTTCTTT. V is TRBV7-9 and J is TRBJ1-1; D gene unclear. This CDR3 is 14 amino acids long. Per the germline V gene, CDR1 is SEHNR and CDR2 is FQNEAQ (reference sequence). Trimming cost V 5 bases and J 0 bases, with 10 bases left between them. Looking up the rest from reference TRBV7-9 and TRBJ1-1 gives the full variable domain: DTGVSQNPRHKITKRGQNVTFRCDPISEHNRLYWYRQTLGQGPEFLTYFQNEAQLEKSRLLSDRFSAERPKGSFSTLEIQRTEQGDSAMYLCASSPEVLNTEAFFGQGTRLTVV.

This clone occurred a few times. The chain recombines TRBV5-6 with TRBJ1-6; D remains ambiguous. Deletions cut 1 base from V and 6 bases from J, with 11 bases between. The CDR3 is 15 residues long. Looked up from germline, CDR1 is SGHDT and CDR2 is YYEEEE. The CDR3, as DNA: TGTGCCAGCAGCTTGTCCCGGTTCTCTAATTCACCCCTCCACTTT. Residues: CASSLSRFSNSPLHF.

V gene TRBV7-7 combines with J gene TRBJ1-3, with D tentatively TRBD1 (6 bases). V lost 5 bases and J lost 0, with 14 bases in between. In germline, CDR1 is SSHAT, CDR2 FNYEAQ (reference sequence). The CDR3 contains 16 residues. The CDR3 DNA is TGTGCCAGCAGCCAGGAGGACAGCCGCTCTGGAAACACCATATATTTT. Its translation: CASSQEDSRSGNTIYF.

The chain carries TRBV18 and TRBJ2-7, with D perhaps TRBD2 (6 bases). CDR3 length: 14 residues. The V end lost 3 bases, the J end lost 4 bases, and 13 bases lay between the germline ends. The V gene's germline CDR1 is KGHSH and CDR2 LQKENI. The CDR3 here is CASSPRTTHYEQYF. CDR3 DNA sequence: TGTGCCAGCTCACCTAGGACTACCCATTACGAGCAGTACTTC. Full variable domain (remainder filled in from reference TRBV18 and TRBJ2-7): NAGVMQNPRHLVRRRGQEARLRCSPMKGHSHVYWYRQLPEEGLKFMVYLQKENIIDESGMPKERFSAEFPKEGPSILRIQQVVRGDSAAYFCASSPRTTHYEQYFGPGTRLTVT.

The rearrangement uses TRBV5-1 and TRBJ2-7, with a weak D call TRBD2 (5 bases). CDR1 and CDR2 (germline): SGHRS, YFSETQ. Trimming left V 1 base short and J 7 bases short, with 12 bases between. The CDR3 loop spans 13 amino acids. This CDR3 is CASSLTLGVEQYF. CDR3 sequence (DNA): TGCGCCAGCAGCTTGACCCTCGGGGTAGAGCAGTACTTC.

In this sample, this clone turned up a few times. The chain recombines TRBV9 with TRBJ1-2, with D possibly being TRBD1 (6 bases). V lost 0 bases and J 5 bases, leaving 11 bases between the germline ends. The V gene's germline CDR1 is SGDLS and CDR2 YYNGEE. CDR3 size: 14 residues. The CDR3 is CASSVARGGYGYTF. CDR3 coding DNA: TGTGCCAGCAGCGTAGCGAGGGGGGGGTATGGCTACACCTTC.

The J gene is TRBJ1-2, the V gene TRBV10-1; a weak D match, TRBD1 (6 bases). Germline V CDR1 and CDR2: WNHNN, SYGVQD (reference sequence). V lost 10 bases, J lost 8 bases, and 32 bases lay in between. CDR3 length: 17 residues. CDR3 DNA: TGCGCCACCCGTCGAGATCACCCACCAGGGGTCTCCATCGGCTACACCTTC. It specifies CATRRDHPPGVSIGYTF.

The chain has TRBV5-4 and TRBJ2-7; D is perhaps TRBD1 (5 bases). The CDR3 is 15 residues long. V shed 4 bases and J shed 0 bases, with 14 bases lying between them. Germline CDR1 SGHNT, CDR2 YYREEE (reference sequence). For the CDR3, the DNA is TGTGCCAGCAGCCCGGACAAGGGTAGCTCCTACGAGCAGTACTTC. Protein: CASSPDKGSSYEQYF.

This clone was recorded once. The CDR3: CASSLQEDTQYF. In DNA form, the CDR3 reads TGTGCCAGCAGCTTACAGGAGGATACGCAGTATTTT. The chain recombines TRBV5-4 with TRBJ2-3; D possibly corresponds to TRBD1 (5 bases). Trimming cost V 2 bases and J 6 bases, with 7 bases left between them. This CDR3 is built from 12 residues. Germline CDR1 and CDR2: SGHNT and YYREEE (reference sequence).

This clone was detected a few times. DNA for the CDR3: TGTGCCAGCAGTTACCCGACAGGTATTAATCAGCCCCAGCATTTT. The encoded protein is CASSYPTGINQPQHF. The chain employs TRBV6-6 and TRBJ1-5; possibly TRBD1 for D (6 bases). Deletions cut 2 bases from V and 4 bases from J, with 12 bases between. This CDR3 is 15 amino acids long. Germline CDR1 reads MNHNY; CDR2 reads SVGAGI (reference sequence).

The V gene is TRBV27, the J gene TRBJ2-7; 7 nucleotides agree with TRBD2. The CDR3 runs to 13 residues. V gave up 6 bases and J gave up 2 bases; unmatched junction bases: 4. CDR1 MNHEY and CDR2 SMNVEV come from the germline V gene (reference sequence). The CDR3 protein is CASRVAGAYEQYF. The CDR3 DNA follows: TGTGCCAGCAGAGTGGCGGGAGCCTACGAGCAGTACTTC.

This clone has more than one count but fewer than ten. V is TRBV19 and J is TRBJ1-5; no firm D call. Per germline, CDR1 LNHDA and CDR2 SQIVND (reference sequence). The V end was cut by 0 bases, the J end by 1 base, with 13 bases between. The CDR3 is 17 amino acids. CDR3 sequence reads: CASSIDPLGGSNQPQHF. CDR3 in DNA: TGTGCCAGTAGTATAGACCCCCTAGGAGGGAGCAATCAGCCCCAGCATTTT.

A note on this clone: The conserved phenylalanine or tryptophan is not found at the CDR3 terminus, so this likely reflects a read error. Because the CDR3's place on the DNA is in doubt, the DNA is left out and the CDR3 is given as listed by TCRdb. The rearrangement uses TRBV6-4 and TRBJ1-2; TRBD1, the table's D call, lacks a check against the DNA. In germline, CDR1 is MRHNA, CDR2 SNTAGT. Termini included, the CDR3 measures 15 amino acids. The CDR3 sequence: CASSDTGQALYGYTV.

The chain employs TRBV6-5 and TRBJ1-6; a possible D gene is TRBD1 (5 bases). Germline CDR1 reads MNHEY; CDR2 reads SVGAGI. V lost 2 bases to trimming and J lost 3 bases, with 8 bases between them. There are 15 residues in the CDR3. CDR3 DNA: TGTGCCAGCAGTTACAGGGGCCACTATAATTCACCCCTCCACTTT. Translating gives CASSYRGHYNSPLHF.